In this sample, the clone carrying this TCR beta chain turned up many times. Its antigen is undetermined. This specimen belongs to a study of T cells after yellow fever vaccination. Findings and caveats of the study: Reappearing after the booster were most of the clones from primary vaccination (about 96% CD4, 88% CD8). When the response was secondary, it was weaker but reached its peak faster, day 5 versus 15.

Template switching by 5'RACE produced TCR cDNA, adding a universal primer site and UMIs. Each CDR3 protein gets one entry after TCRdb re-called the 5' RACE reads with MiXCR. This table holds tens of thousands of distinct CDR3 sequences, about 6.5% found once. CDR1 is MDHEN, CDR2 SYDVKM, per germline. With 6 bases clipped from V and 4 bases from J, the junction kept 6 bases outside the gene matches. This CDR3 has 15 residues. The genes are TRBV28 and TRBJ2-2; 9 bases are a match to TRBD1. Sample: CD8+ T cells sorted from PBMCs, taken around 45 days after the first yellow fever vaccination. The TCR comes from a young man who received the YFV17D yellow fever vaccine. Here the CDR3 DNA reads TGTGCCAGCAGGGAGGGGGACAGGGTCACCGGGGAGCTGTTTTTT. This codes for CASREGDRVTGELFF.